One T cell receptor (beta chain) is described in this entry. Its specificity is not known. PCR involved 60 Vbeta and 13 Jbeta primers. Data came from immunoSEQ multiplex PCR; TCRdb stores just in-frame clones and leaves some out. The sample includes some 150,000 clones, around 80% of them seen just once. The data are from a study of cytomegalovirus exposure and HLA in healthy donors. Findings and caveats of the study: Fewer N-insertions (relative to the approximately 670-donor mean) were reportedly seen in an Asian-associated ancestry cluster in a later analysis.

Germline V CDR1 and CDR2: SNHLY, FYNNEI. Trimming cost V 9 bases and J 0 bases; bases outside gene matches: 4. The CDR3 spans 14 residues. The chain uses TRBV2 and TRBJ2-3, with 9 bases fitting TRBD2. The sequence was collected from a man aged 35 to 55 in good health and CMV-seronegative. Sequenced: PBMCs. The CDR3 sequence is CARTSGASTDTQYF. The CDR3 bases are TGTGCCAGGACTAGCGGAGCTAGCACAGATACGCAGTATTTT.